This TCR beta chain was found in a study of T cells after yellow fever vaccination. This clonotype was detected only a few times. A single record per CDR3 protein comes from TCRdb applying MiXCR to the 5' RACE reads. The sample gives about 350,000 distinct CDR3 sequences, approximately 10% of which show up once; roughly 18% is in the top ten. This CDR3 comprises 12 residues. Trimming stripped 3 bases from V and 4 bases from J, with 7 bases between. CDR1 is DFQATT and CDR2 is SNEGSKA in the germline V gene (reference sequence). The sequenced sample was PBMCs, obtained on the day of the first yellow fever vaccination. This TCR derives from a man aged 18 to 30 who received the YFV17D yellow fever vaccine. This chain connects TRBV20-1 to TRBJ1-3; perhaps TRBD1 as D (6 bases). This CDR3 reads CSARDSGNTIYF. For the CDR3, the DNA is TGCAGTGCTAGGGACAGCGGAAACACCATATATTTT.